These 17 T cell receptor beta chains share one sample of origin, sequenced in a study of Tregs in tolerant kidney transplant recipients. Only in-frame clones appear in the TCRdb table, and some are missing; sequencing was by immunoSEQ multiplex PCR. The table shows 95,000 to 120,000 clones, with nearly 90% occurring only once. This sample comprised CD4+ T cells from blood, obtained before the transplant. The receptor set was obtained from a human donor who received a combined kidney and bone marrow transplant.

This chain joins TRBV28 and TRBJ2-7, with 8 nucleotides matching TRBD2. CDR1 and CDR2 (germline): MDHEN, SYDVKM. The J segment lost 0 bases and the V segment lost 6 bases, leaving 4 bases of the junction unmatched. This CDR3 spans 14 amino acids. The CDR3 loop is CASSPGGASYEQYF. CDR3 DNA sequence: TGTGCCAGCAGCCCCGGGGGGGCCTCCTACGAGCAGTACTTC.

The CDR3 DNA is TGTGCCAGCAGTTCCGAGAGGGAACGGGGCTACACCTTC. Amino acid sequence: CASSSERERGYTF. This chain links TRBV27 with TRBJ1-2; no clear D gene. The CDR3 is 13 amino acids. CDR1 is MNHEY and CDR2 is SMNVEV in the germline V gene (reference sequence). V was shortened by 4 bases and J by 8 bases, with 14 bases between the two germline ends.

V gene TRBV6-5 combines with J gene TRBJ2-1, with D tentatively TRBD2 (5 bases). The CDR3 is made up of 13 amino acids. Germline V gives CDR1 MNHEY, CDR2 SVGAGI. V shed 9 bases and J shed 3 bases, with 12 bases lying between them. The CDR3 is CASSLRGYNEQFF. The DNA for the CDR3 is TGTGCCAGTAGCCTACGGGGCTACAATGAGCAGTTCTTC.

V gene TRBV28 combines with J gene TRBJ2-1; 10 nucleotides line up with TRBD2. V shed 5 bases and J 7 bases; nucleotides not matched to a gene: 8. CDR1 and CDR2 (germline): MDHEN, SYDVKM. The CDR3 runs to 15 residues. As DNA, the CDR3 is TGTGCCAGCAGTGCGCTAGCGGGAGAGGGAAATGAGCAGTTCTTC. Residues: CASSALAGEGNEQFF.

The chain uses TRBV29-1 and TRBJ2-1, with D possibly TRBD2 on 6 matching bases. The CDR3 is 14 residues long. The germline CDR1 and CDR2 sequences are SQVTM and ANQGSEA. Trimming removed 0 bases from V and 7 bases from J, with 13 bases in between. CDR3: CSVEEGGTLNEQFF. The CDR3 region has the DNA TGCAGCGTTGAAGAGGGGGGAACGTTAAATGAGCAGTTCTTC.

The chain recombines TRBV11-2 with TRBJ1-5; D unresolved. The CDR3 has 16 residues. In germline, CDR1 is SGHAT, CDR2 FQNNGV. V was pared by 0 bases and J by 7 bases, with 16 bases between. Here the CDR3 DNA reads TGTGCCAGCAGCTTAGAGGGAGGGTTCCGATTCCAGCCCCAGCATTTT. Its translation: CASSLEGGFRFQPQHF.

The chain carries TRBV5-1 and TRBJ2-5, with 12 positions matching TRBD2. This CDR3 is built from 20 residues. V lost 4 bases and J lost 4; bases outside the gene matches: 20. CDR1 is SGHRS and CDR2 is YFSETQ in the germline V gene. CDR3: CASSLLAAGASGGALETQYF. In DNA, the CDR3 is TGCGCCAGCAGCCTGCTTGCGGCGGGAGCTAGCGGGGGGGCCTTAGAGACCCAGTACTTC.

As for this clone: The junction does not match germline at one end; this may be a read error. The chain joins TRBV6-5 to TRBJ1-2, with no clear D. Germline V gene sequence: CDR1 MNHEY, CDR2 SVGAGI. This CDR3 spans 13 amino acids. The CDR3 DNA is TGTGCCAGCAGTTACACCAACACGGGTGGCCACACCTTC. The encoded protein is CASSYTNTGGHTF.

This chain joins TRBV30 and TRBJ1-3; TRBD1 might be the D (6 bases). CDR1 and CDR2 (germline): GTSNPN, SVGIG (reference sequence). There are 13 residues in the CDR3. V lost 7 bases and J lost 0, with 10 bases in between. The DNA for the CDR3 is TGTGCCTCATACAGGGACTCTGGAAACACCATATATTTT. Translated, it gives CASYRDSGNTIYF.

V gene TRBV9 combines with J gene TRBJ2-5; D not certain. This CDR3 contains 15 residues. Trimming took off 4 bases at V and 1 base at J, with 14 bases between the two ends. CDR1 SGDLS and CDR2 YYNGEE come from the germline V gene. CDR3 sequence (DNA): TGTGCCAGCAGCCCCCAGGCAGGCCTCCAAGAGACCCAGTACTTC. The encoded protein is CASSPQAGLQETQYF.

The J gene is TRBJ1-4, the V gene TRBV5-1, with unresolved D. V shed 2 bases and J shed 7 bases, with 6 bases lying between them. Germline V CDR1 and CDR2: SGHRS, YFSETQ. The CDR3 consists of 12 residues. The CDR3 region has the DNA TGCGCCAGCAGCTTCGAGGGTGAAAAACTGTTTTTT. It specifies CASSFEGEKLFF.

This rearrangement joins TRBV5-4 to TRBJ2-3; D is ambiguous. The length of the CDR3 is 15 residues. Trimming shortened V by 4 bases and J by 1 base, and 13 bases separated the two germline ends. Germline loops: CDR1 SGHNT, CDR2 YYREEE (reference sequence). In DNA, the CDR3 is TGTGCCAGCAGCCGCTCGTCTGGCCGCACAGATACGCAGTATTTT. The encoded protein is CASSRSSGRTDTQYF.

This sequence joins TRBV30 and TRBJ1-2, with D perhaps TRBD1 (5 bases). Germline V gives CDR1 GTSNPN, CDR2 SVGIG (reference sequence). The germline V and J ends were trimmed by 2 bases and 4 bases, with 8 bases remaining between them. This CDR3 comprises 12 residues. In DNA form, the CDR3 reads TGTGCCTGGAGTCGGGACTTCTATGGCTACACCTTC. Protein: CAWSRDFYGYTF.

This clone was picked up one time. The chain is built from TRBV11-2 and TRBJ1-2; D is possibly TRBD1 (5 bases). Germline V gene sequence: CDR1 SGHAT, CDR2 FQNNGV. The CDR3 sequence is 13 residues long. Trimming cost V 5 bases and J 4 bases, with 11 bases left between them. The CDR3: CASSPRQGYGYTF. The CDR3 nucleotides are TGTGCCAGCAGCCCCCGGCAGGGCTATGGCTACACCTTC.

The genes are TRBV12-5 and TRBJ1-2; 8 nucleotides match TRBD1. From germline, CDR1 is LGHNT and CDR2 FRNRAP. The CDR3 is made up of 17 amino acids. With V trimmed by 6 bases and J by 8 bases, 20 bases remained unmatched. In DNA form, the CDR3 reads TGTGCTAGTGGGTACGAAAGGACAGGGCAGTCCCCCTCGGGCTACACCTTC. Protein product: CASGYERTGQSPSGYTF.

CDR3 DNA sequence: TGTGCCAGCCGGACAGGGGTCGGGGAGCTGTTTTTT. Translated: CASRTGVGELFF. The rearrangement joins TRBV19 to TRBJ2-2; 9 bases are shared with TRBD1. J gave up 7 bases and V 9 bases, and 3 bases lay outside the gene matches. This CDR3 contains 12 residues. The germline V gene encodes CDR1 LNHDA and CDR2 SQIVND (reference sequence).

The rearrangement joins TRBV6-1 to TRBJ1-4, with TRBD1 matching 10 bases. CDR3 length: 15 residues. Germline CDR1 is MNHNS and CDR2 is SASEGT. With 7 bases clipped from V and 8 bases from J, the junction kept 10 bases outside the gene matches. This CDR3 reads CASIPRDRGGEKLFF. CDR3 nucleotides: TGTGCCAGCATCCCGCGGGACAGGGGTGGAGAAAAACTGTTTTTT.